The clone carrying this T cell receptor beta chain showed up just a few times. Antigen: not known. The data derive from a study of cytomegalovirus exposure and HLA in healthy donors. Whole-study results and caveats: By a later analysis, the bulk of CMV-associated TCR beta chains appeared HLA-restricted. Many donors shared some public TCRs, even though most TCR sequences were rare. The study flagged 150 to 200 TCR beta chains as cytomegalovirus-associated.

Primers: 60 Vbeta forward and 13 Jbeta reverse. TCRdb keeps only in-frame clones here, not all; method: immunoSEQ multiplex PCR. In the table there are more than 140,000 clones, around 80% of which are singletons. The specimen was PBMCs. The receptor was isolated from a man in his thirties or forties in good health and CMV-seropositive.

CDR3 protein: CASSNGRQGARETQYF. The CDR3 DNA reads as TGTGCCAGCAGCAACGGGAGGCAGGGGGCAAGAGAGACCCAGTACTTC. The J gene is TRBJ2-5, the V gene TRBV21-1; no check of the table's D call, TRBD1, against the DNA was made. TRBV21-1 is a recognized pseudogene. The CDR3 runs to 16 residues.